The rows below give T cell receptor beta chains drawn from one sample of a study of blood T cell repertoires in COVID-19. Clones were sequenced by immunoSEQ multiplex PCR, and TCRdb holds only the in-frame ones, with some missing. The repertoire holds roughly 30,000 clones, with approximately 88% as singletons. Input material: peripheral blood. These receptors were collected from a human donor in a cohort sampled during active COVID-19. Each CDR3 is given with its conserved first and last residue. The order of the fields is D gene, CDR3 length, V gene, clone size, J gene, CDR3 protein, CDR3 DNA. The D gene is left open where the match is weak. Clone size, where shown, is once, few, many, or a class for clones that have expanded.

TRBD2,16,TRBV10-2,.,TRBJ2-3,CASSEIRGGITDTQYF,TGCGCCAGCAGTGAGATACGCGGGGGGATTACAGATACGCAGTATTTT
.,16,TRBV7-3,.,TRBJ2-1,CASSLIRGSSYNEQFF,TGTGCCAGCAGCTTAATACGGGGGAGCTCCTACAATGAGCAGTTCTTC
.,14,TRBV6-5,.,TRBJ1-1,CASSPQQGNTEAFF,TGTGCCAGCAGCCCGCAACAGGGTAACACTGAAGCTTTCTTT
.,19,TRBV9,.,TRBJ2-5,CASSLHPRGGAGFQETQYF,TGTGCCAGCAGCCTCCACCCTAGGGGGGGAGCGGGCTTCCAAGAGACCCAGTACTTC
TRBD1,15,TRBV18,.,TRBJ1-3,CASSAGQSSGNTIYF,TGTGCCAGCTCAGCGGGACAGAGCTCTGGAAACACCATATATTTT
TRBD2,16,TRBV12-5,once,TRBJ2-1,CASGLVAGGSYNEQFF,TGTGCTAGTGGTTTGGTAGCGGGGGGCTCCTACAATGAGCAGTTCTTC
.,13,TRBV7-9,.,TRBJ1-2,CASSLGRGMSYTF,TGTGCCAGCAGCTTAGGGAGGGGCATGAGCTACACCTTC
.,12,TRBV5-4,once,TRBJ2-7,CASSLDSNEQYF,TGTGCCAGCAGCTTGGACAGCAACGAGCAGTACTTC
TRBD2,16,TRBV5-1,.,TRBJ2-1,CASSPGGRGFYNEQFF,TGCGCCAGCAGCCCGGGCGGGCGGGGGTTTTACAATGAGCAGTTCTTC
TRBD2,17,TRBV5-1,.,TRBJ2-1,CASQQNPGGSSYNEQFF,TGCGCCAGCCAACAAAACCCGGGGGGGAGCTCCTACAATGAGCAGTTCTTC
.,14,TRBV4-2,.,TRBJ2-5,CASSQGSRGETQYF,TGTGCCAGCAGCCAAGGATCGAGGGGGGAGACCCAGTACTTC
TRBD2,17,TRBV7-9,.,TRBJ2-5,CASSLSRLARSQETQYF,TGTGCCAGCAGTCTATCGAGACTAGCGAGATCCCAAGAGACCCAGTACTTC
.,14,TRBV10-3,.,TRBJ2-5,CATRLGSGMETQYF,TGTGCCACCAGACTAGGGAGTGGGATGGAGACCCAGTACTTC
.,14,TRBV7-9,.,TRBJ2-2,CASSLALESGELFF,TGTGCCAGCAGCTTAGCGTTGGAGTCCGGGGAGCTGTTTTTT
.,13,TRBV3-1/TRBV3-2,.,TRBJ2-1,CASSYYADQQRFF,TGTGCCAGCAGTTACTATGCTGATCAGCAGCGGTTCTTC
.,12,TRBV12-3/TRBV12-4,.,TRBJ1-2,CASSLAPYGYTF,TGTGCCAGCAGTTTGGCTCCCTATGGCTACACCTTC
.,15,TRBV4-3,.,TRBJ1-6,CASSQDPSRGSPLHF,TGCGCCAGCAGCCAAGATCCGAGTCGCGGATCACCCCTCCACTTT
.,12,TRBV19,.,TRBJ1-3,CASSGVGNTIYF,TGTGCCAGTTCCGGGGTCGGAAACACCATATATTTT
.,15,TRBV7-2,.,TRBJ2-1,CASSLRGVSYNEQFF,TGTGCCAGCAGCTTACGCGGGGTATCCTACAATGAGCAGTTCTTC
.,16,TRBV5-1,.,TRBJ1-1,CASSLIRGISNTEAFF,TGCGCCAGCAGCTTGATAAGGGGAATCTCGAACACTGAAGCTTTCTTT
.,14,TRBV9,.,TRBJ1-3,CASSVGWEGNTIYF,TGTGCCAGCAGCGTAGGGTGGGAGGGAAACACCATATATTTT
.,15,TRBV18,.,TRBJ1-1,CASSPGLGGNTEAFF,TGTGCCAGCTCACCTGGGTTGGGGGGGAACACTGAAGCTTTCTTT
TRBD2,15,TRBV7-2,.,TRBJ2-3,CASSLRTSGSDTQYF,TGTGCCAGCAGCTTACGGACTAGCGGCTCAGATACGCAGTATTTT
.,15,TRBV2,.,TRBJ1-1,CASSDEAGVFTEAFF,TGTGCCAGCAGTGATGAGGCAGGGGTGTTCACTGAAGCTTTCTTT
.,15,TRBV6-4,.,TRBJ2-7,CASSPERGGAYEQYF,TGTGCCAGCAGTCCGGAGAGGGGGGGAGCCTACGAGCAGTACTTC
TRBD1,14,TRBV27,.,TRBJ1-5,CASSLGTGSQPQHF,TGTGCCAGCAGTTTAGGGACAGGCTCCCAGCCCCAGCATTTT
.,14,TRBV9,medium-sized,TRBJ1-1,CASSVDFSSAEAFF,TGTGCCAGCAGCGTAGATTTTTCCAGTGCTGAAGCTTTCTTT
TRBD1,15,TRBV4-2,.,TRBJ2-5,CASSLPGQGTETQYF,TGTGCCAGCAGCCTTCCGGGACAGGGGACAGAGACCCAGTACTTC
.,16,TRBV4-2,.,TRBJ2-5,CASSQGRAGEIETQYF,TGTGCCAGCAGCCAAGGGCGGGCAGGGGAAATAGAGACCCAGTACTTC
TRBD1,16,TRBV7-2,.,TRBJ1-6,CASSLNRGRENSPLHF,TGTGCCAGCAGCTTAAACAGGGGGCGCGAGAATTCACCCCTCCACTTT
.,14,TRBV12-5,.,TRBJ1-1,CASGTSTGNTEAFF,TGTGCTAGTGGTACGTCGACAGGGAACACTGAAGCTTTCTTT
TRBD2,13,TRBV6-5,.,TRBJ2-1,CASLLAGGNEQFF,TGTGCCAGTCTCCTAGCGGGGGGTAATGAGCAGTTCTTC
TRBD2,15,TRBV14,.,TRBJ2-4,CASSPGGAFGNIQYF,TGTGCCAGCAGCCCGGGGGGGGCCTTTGGGAACATTCAGTACTTC
.,14,TRBV5-5,once,TRBJ1-2,CASNLRGQSYGYTF,TGTGCCAGCAATCTACGCGGGCAATCCTATGGCTACACCTTC
.,12,TRBV6-5,.,TRBJ2-3,CATQTATDTQYF,TGTGCCACCCAGACAGCCACAGATACGCAGTATTTT
TRBD1,19,TRBV27,.,TRBJ2-2,CASSLGTSGGTGGAGELFF,TGTGCCAGCAGTTTGGGCACGAGTGGAGGGACAGGGGGGGCCGGGGAGCTGTTTTTT
.,11,TRBV12-5,.,TRBJ2-7,CASSTYYEQYF,TGTGCTAGTTCTACCTACTACGAGCAGTACTTC
TRBD1,16,TRBV5-1,.,TRBJ1-4,CASSTTGPATNEKLFF,TGCGCCAGCAGCACGACAGGGCCCGCAACTAATGAAAAACTGTTTTTT
.,19,TRBV15,.,TRBJ1-4,CATSRDYPRWAATNEKLFF,TGTGCCACCAGCAGAGATTACCCCCGGTGGGCAGCAACTAATGAAAAACTGTTTTTT
TRBD1,16,TRBV7-9,.,TRBJ1-1,CATRGLLPQQNTEAFF,TGTGCCACCAGGGGGCTTCTTCCCCAACAGAACACTGAAGCTTTCTTT
TRBD2,16,TRBV6-2/TRBV6-3,.,TRBJ2-3,CASSSRLAGSTDTQYF,TGTGCCAGCAGTTCCCGACTAGCGGGGAGCACAGATACGCAGTATTTT
.,13,TRBV28,.,TRBJ1-2,CASSLQGSYGYTF,TGTGCCAGCAGTTTACAGGGATCCTATGGCTACACCTTC
TRBD1,15,TRBV11-1,.,TRBJ2-2,CASSLGDRGLRELFF,TGTGCCAGCAGCTTAGGGGACAGGGGTCTCCGGGAGCTGTTTTTT
TRBD1,14,TRBV7-3,once,TRBJ1-2,CASSLTGGDYGYTF,TGTGCCAGCAGCTTAACAGGGGGCGACTATGGCTACACCTTC